Below are 23 T cell receptor beta chains sequenced from a single sample in a study of T cell responses to AZD1222 COVID-19 vaccine (dated by TCRdb to 2020 to 2022). Library creation used the immunoSEQ multiplex PCR assay. This immuneACCESS table, as held by TCRdb, lists in-frame sequences with V and J called but not all clones. Of the missing ones, under half trace to an unresolved V gene in checked studies; the others have no known cause. A total of about 72,000 clones appear in this sample, around 86% of them only once. Jointly, the top ten make up under 3% of the sample. Per the publication, the time point label means: baseline before first vaccination. The starting material was peripheral blood, obtained on day 0 of AZD1222 vaccination. These TCRs come from an adult in good health.

With respect to this clone: Other DNA sequences within the sample encode an identical CDR3. The chain has TRBV6-1 and TRBJ1-5; D might be TRBD1 (6 bases). The V gene's germline CDR1 is MNHNS and CDR2 SASEGT. Trimming stripped 3 bases from V and 0 bases from J, with 6 bases between. The CDR3 covers 14 residues. The CDR3 DNA reads as TGTGCCAGCAGTGAGACAGGTAGCAATCAGCCCCAGCATTTT. Its protein product is CASSETGSNQPQHF.

The V gene is TRBV6-5, the J gene TRBJ1-6; D possibly corresponds to TRBD1 (5 bases). Germline V gene sequence: CDR1 MNHEY, CDR2 SVGAGI. V was pared by 8 bases and J by 7 bases, with 12 bases between. This CDR3 region has 13 residues. The CDR3 nucleotides read TGTGCCAGCTCGGGGGGGTGGAATTCACCCCTCCACTTT. Amino acid sequence: CASSGGWNSPLHF.

The chain has TRBV10-2 and TRBJ1-2; 9 nucleotides line up with TRBD1. The CDR3 extends over 13 amino acids. After removal of 7 bases from V and 4 bases from J, the junction contained 4 bases not matched to a gene. CDR1 and CDR2 from the germline V gene are WSHSY and SAAADI. As DNA, the CDR3 is TGCGCCAGCAAAGGACAGGGGACCTATGGCTACACCTTC. It translates to CASKGQGTYGYTF.

The chain is built from TRBV2 and TRBJ1-4; TRBD1 matches at 7 bases. The length of the CDR3 is 13 residues. CDR1 is SNHLY, CDR2 FYNNEI, per germline. With 7 bases clipped from V and 11 bases from J, the junction kept 10 bases outside the gene matches. CDR3 sequence (DNA): TGTGCCAGCAACGACGGGACAGCTCCCAAACTGTTTTTT. Protein sequence: CASNDGTAPKLFF.

J is TRBJ1-1 and V is TRBV7-8; D not certain. V lost 4 bases, J lost 1 base, and 7 bases lay in between. This CDR3 region has 13 residues. The germline V gene encodes CDR1 SGHVS and CDR2 FQNEAQ. DNA for the CDR3: TGTGCCAGCAGCTCTAATACGAACACTGAAGCTTTCTTT. This sequence encodes CASSSNTNTEAFF.

J is TRBJ2-7 and V is TRBV19, with 7 bases matching TRBD2. V shed 8 bases and J 0 bases; nucleotides not matched to a gene: 7. There are 14 residues in the CDR3. Germline-derived CDR1 and CDR2 are LNHDA and SQIVND (reference sequence). The CDR3 DNA reads as TGTGCCAGTGGGGGGGACGGGCCCTCCTACGAGCAGTACTTC. Its translation: CASGGDGPSYEQYF.

The chain joins TRBV28 to TRBJ1-6; D perhaps matches TRBD1 (5 bases). Germline V CDR1 and CDR2: MDHEN, SYDVKM. CDR3 size: 16 residues. Trimming removed 2 bases at V and 7 bases at J, with 15 bases between. The CDR3 reads CASSLRWGSGNSPLHF. Here the CDR3 DNA reads TGTGCCAGCAGTTTAAGGTGGGGGTCGGGGAATTCACCCCTCCACTTT.

V gene TRBV28 combines with J gene TRBJ2-2; tentatively, D is TRBD1 (5 bases). With 1 base removed from V and 0 bases from J, the gap between germline ends came to 18 bases. CDR3 length equals 19 residues. Per germline, CDR1 MDHEN and CDR2 SYDVKM. The CDR3 DNA reads as TGTGCCAGCAGTTTATTTGGGGCCTGGATACCCGCGAACACCGGGGAGCTGTTTTTT. Translation gives CASSLFGAWIPANTGELFF.

This clone showed up just once. The chain recombines TRBV11-2 with TRBJ2-7; D remains ambiguous. The germline V gene has CDR1 SGHAT and CDR2 FQNNGV. The V and J ends lost 5 bases and 0 bases respectively, with 14 bases between them. This CDR3 is 15 amino acids long. CDR3 nucleotides: TGTGCCAGCAGCCTTTCTTCTTCAAGCTCCTACGAGCAGTACTTC. It encodes CASSLSSSSSYEQYF. Looking up the rest from reference TRBV11-2 and TRBJ2-7 gives the full variable domain: EAGVAQSPRYKIIEKRQSVAFWCNPISGHATLYWYQQILGQGPKLLIQFQNNGVVDDSQLPKDRFSAERLKGVDSTLKIQPAKLEDSAVYLCASSLSSSSSYEQYFGPGTRLTVT.

This clone was seen only a few times. The rearrangement uses TRBV4-1 and TRBJ2-7, with D perhaps matching TRBD1 (7 bases). There are 15 residues in the CDR3. From germline, CDR1 is MGHRA and CDR2 YSYEKL. Trimming took 0 bases from V and 2 from J, leaving 11 bases between them. For the CDR3, the DNA is TGCGCCAGCAGCCAAGATTCAGGGGGGACCTACGAGCAGTACTTC. This gives the protein CASSQDSGGTYEQYF.

The chain combines TRBV24-1 with TRBJ2-7; no clear D gene. CDR1 and CDR2 (germline): KGHDR, SFDVKD. Deletions cut 5 bases from V and 5 bases from J, with 15 bases between. The CDR3 is 14 residues long. DNA of the CDR3: TGTGCCACCAGTGGGAAGGGCGATGCGGACGAGCAGTACTTC. This translates into CATSGKGDADEQYF.

In its sample, this clone was seen a few times. The chain is built from TRBV3-1 (or the pseudogene TRBV3-2) and TRBJ1-1; D remains unclear. Germline values: CDR1 LGHDT, CDR2 YNNKEL (reference sequence). Trimming pared 1 base from V and 7 bases from J, leaving 7 bases between. This CDR3 region has 12 residues. CDR3 in DNA: TGTGCCAGCAGCCAAGGTAGGAGTGAAGCTTTCTTT. This gives the protein CASSQGRSEAFF.

The rearrangement links TRBV15 to TRBJ1-5, with a possible D match to TRBD1 (6 bases). V lost 1 base and J 7 bases, leaving 14 bases between the germline ends. In germline, CDR1 is LNHNV, CDR2 YYDKDF (reference sequence). The CDR3 sequence is 15 residues long. CDR3 in amino acids: CATSRGGGRGQPQHF. The CDR3 bases are TGTGCCACCAGCAGAGGCGGGGGGCGCGGGCAGCCCCAGCATTTT.

The chain is built from TRBV5-1 and TRBJ1-5, with D uncertain. V was cut by 0 bases and J by 4 bases, with 11 bases left in between. CDR1 SGHRS and CDR2 YFSETQ come from the germline V gene. The CDR3 runs to 15 residues. CDR3 DNA: TGCGCCAGCAGCTTGGATGGCGCAGAAAATCAGCCCCAGCATTTT. It is translated as CASSLDGAENQPQHF.

The chain employs TRBV18 and TRBJ2-7, with D possibly called TRBD1 or TRBD2 (5 bases each). CDR3 length: 14 residues. V gave up 3 bases and J gave up 2 bases, with 11 bases separating them. Germline CDR1 and CDR2: KGHSH and LQKENI. CDR3 coding DNA: TGTGCCAGCTCACCGACCGGGACCACCTACGAGCAGTACTTC. Encoded protein: CASSPTGTTYEQYF.

This chain links TRBV28 with TRBJ2-7, with D possibly called TRBD1 or TRBD2 (5 bases each). The V and J ends lost 3 bases and 2 bases respectively, with 17 bases between them. This CDR3 is 16 amino acids long. Germline V gene lookup returns CDR1 MDHEN and CDR2 SYDVKM. The chain's CDR3 is CASSFNGASRAYEQYF. For the CDR3, the DNA is TGTGCCAGCAGTTTTAATGGGGCTAGCCGAGCCTACGAGCAGTACTTC.

The chain recombines TRBV18 with TRBJ2-2, with a possible D match to TRBD1 (5 bases). The CDR3 runs 17 residues. V was trimmed by 3 bases and J by 3 bases, leaving 17 bases between them. Germline assignment: CDR1 KGHSH and CDR2 LQKENI. CDR3 loop: CASSPYGAFSDTGELFF. CDR3 in DNA: TGTGCCAGCTCACCCTATGGGGCATTTTCAGACACCGGGGAGCTGTTTTTT.

The chain combines TRBV2 with TRBJ1-5, with TRBD1 matching over 8 bases. The ends lost 4 bases at V and 3 bases at J; junction bases unmatched: 5. This CDR3 comprises 15 residues. Germline V gene sequence: CDR1 SNHLY, CDR2 FYNNEI. The CDR3 protein is CASSGSGQANQPQHF. CDR3 in DNA: TGTGCCAGCAGTGGCTCGGGACAGGCCAATCAGCCCCAGCATTTT.

The chain couples TRBV4-2 to TRBJ2-1; no firm D call. The length of the CDR3 is 15 residues. The V end lost 0 bases, the J end lost 4 bases, and 10 bases lay between the germline ends. Germline CDR1 LGHNA, CDR2 YNFKEQ. The CDR3 protein is CASSQDGLSYNEQFF. The CDR3, as DNA: TGTGCCAGCAGCCAAGATGGGCTTAGTTACAATGAGCAGTTCTTC.

CDR3 amino acids: CATSREHRGLATNEKLFF. DNA for the CDR3: TGTGCCACCAGCAGAGAACACAGGGGCCTGGCAACTAATGAAAAACTGTTTTTT. The chain links TRBV15 to TRBJ1-4, with 7 bases identical to TRBD1. The CDR3 covers 18 residues. V lost 0 bases to trimming and J lost 0 bases; unmatched junction nucleotides: 7. Germline values: CDR1 LNHNV, CDR2 YYDKDF (reference sequence).

V usage is TRBV19 and J usage is TRBJ1-4, with unresolved D. V lost 3 bases and J lost 4, with 9 bases in between. This CDR3 contains 14 residues. CDR1 is LNHDA and CDR2 is SQIVND in the germline V gene (reference sequence). DNA of the CDR3: TGTGCCAGTAGTATCGGGGATCTTAATGAAAAACTGTTTTTT. This codes for CASSIGDLNEKLFF.

The chain carries TRBV9 and TRBJ2-7, with TRBD2 matching 11 bases. CDR3 length equals 14 residues. CDR1 and CDR2 from the germline V gene are SGDLS and YYNGEE. V trimming: 3 bases; J trimming: 6 bases; junction bases outside the gene matches: 5. The CDR3 nucleotides are TGTGCCAGCAGCGCCGGACTAGCGGGTCCCGAGCAGTACTTC. Protein sequence: CASSAGLAGPEQYF.

J is TRBJ2-3 and V is TRBV6-2 or TRBV6-3, with D perhaps matching TRBD1 (6 bases). V lost 1 base, J lost 2 bases, and 10 bases lay in between. The germline CDR1 and CDR2 sequences are MNHEY and SVGEGT. There are 15 residues in the CDR3. The DNA for the CDR3 is TGTGCCAGCAGTTACTTAGGACAGACCACAGATACGCAGTATTTT. The encoded protein is CASSYLGQTTDTQYF.